This TCR beta chain is from a study of vaccination and CD4 T cells after COVID-19. The wider study: Post-vaccination specimens were collected at a median of approximately 66 days following dose two (range 14 to 241).

With respect to this clonotype: The antigen is unknown.

Specified treatment: approximately 9-day PBMC culture with coronavirus spike peptide pools or control peptides (ViraFEST assay). The assay that was used to sequence DNA from cultured CD4+ T cells was the Oncomine TCR Beta short-read assay. MiXCR, applied by TCRdb to the PCR reads, yields one record per CDR3 protein. The sample contains about 21,000 distinct CDR3 sequences, around 50% of which appear only once. The V end was cut by 5 bases, the J end by 3 bases, with 10 bases between. Germline lookup yields CDR1 MNHNS and CDR2 SASEGT. This CDR3 comprises 13 residues. The sequenced sample consisted of CD4+ T cells from blood, cultured in vitro. This clonotype originated in a human donor who had recovered from COVID-19. V gene TRBV6-1 combines with J gene TRBJ1-2, with D tentatively TRBD1 (5 bases). The CDR3: CASSLGDDYGYTF. The CDR3 DNA reads as TGTGCCAGCAGTCTAGGGGATGACTATGGCTACACCTTC.